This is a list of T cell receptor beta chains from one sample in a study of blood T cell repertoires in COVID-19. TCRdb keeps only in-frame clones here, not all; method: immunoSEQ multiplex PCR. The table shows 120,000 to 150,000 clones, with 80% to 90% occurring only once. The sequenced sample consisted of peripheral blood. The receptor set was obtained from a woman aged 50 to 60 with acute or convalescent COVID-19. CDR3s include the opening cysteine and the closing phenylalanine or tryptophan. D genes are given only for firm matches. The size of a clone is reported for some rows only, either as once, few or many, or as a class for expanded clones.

CDR3 DNA: TGTGCCAGCAGCTTGGGGACAGGACCCTACGAGCAGTACTTC
CDR3 protein: CASSLGTGPYEQYF
J gene: TRBJ2-7
CDR3 length: 14
clone size: -
V gene: TRBV11-3
D gene: TRBD1

CDR3 DNA: TGTGCCAGCAGCTTAGTTGACGGCAGCGTTTCACCCCTCCACTTT
CDR3 protein: CASSLVDGSVSPLHF
J gene: TRBJ1-6
CDR3 length: 15
clone size: -
V gene: TRBV11-2
D gene: -

CDR3 DNA: TGTGCCAGCAGCTTGGAAATCGGGGTCGGAGGCTACACCTTC
CDR3 protein: CASSLEIGVGGYTF
J gene: TRBJ1-2
CDR3 length: 14
clone size: -
V gene: TRBV5-4
D gene: -

CDR3 DNA: TGTGCCACCGAAGTGCCGGGACAGGGGGGGACCGGGGAGCTGTTTTTT
CDR3 protein: CATEVPGQGGTGELFF
J gene: TRBJ2-2
CDR3 length: 16
clone size: -
V gene: TRBV19
D gene: TRBD1

CDR3 DNA: TGTGCCATCTCCGGGACAGGGAAAACCGGGGAGCTGTTTTTT
CDR3 protein: CAISGTGKTGELFF
J gene: TRBJ2-2
CDR3 length: 14
clone size: once
V gene: TRBV27
D gene: TRBD1

CDR3 DNA: TGTGCCAGCAGCGACAGGGCTTTTTTCTACGAGCAGTACTTC
CDR3 protein: CASSDRAFFYEQYF
J gene: TRBJ2-7
CDR3 length: 14
clone size: -
V gene: TRBV5-6
D gene: TRBD1

CDR3 DNA: TGTGCTAGTGGTTCGGGGGACTTCTCCCCTAGCAATCAGCCCCAGCATTTT
CDR3 protein: CASGSGDFSPSNQPQHF
J gene: TRBJ1-5
CDR3 length: 17
clone size: -
V gene: TRBV12-5
D gene: -

CDR3 DNA: TGTGCCAGCAGCTCCTCGACAGCAAACTACGAGCAGTACTTC
CDR3 protein: CASSSSTANYEQYF
J gene: TRBJ2-7
CDR3 length: 14
clone size: many
V gene: TRBV7-8
D gene: -

CDR3 DNA: TGCAGCGTTCAAAAGGGGGGGGACGTTGAGTACTTC
CDR3 protein: CSVQKGGDVEYF
J gene: TRBJ2-7
CDR3 length: 12
clone size: -
V gene: TRBV29-1
D gene: -

CDR3 DNA: TGTGCCAGCAGTTCGGGACTAGCGGGTTCCTACGAGCAGTACTTC
CDR3 protein: CASSSGLAGSYEQYF
J gene: TRBJ2-7
CDR3 length: 15
clone size: -
V gene: TRBV27
D gene: TRBD2

CDR3 DNA: TGCGCCAGCAGCCAAGATAGCGGGGGGTACACAGATACGCAGTATTTT
CDR3 protein: CASSQDSGGYTDTQYF
J gene: TRBJ2-3
CDR3 length: 16
clone size: few
V gene: TRBV4-1
D gene: TRBD2

CDR3 DNA: TGTGCCAGCAGTTTAGGCACCCTCCAGGGCGAGCAGTACTTC
CDR3 protein: CASSLGTLQGEQYF
J gene: TRBJ2-7
CDR3 length: 14
clone size: few
V gene: TRBV27
D gene: -

CDR3 DNA: TGTGCCTGGAGCTCGGACAGGAACACTGAAGCTTTCTTT
CDR3 protein: CAWSSDRNTEAFF
J gene: TRBJ1-1
CDR3 length: 13
clone size: -
V gene: TRBV30
D gene: -

CDR3 DNA: TGTGCCAGCACCGAATGGGCAGCGGACACTGAAGCTTTCTTT
CDR3 protein: CASTEWAADTEAFF
J gene: TRBJ1-1
CDR3 length: 14
clone size: once
V gene: TRBV6-5
D gene: -

CDR3 DNA: TGTGCCAGCAGCCTTGGACTGGCTTACTCCTACGAGCAGTACTTC
CDR3 protein: CASSLGLAYSYEQYF
J gene: TRBJ2-7
CDR3 length: 15
clone size: -
V gene: TRBV3-1/TRBV3-2
D gene: -

CDR3 DNA: TGTGCCAGCAGCCCGGAGTTGGGGCGGGACTCTGGAAACACCATATATTTT
CDR3 protein: CASSPELGRDSGNTIYF
J gene: TRBJ1-3
CDR3 length: 17
clone size: -
V gene: TRBV9
D gene: -

CDR3 DNA: TGTGCCAGCAGTGAATTAGAGAACACTGAAGCTTTCTTT
CDR3 protein: CASSELENTEAFF
J gene: TRBJ1-1
CDR3 length: 13
clone size: -
V gene: TRBV6-4
D gene: -

CDR3 DNA: TGTGCCAGCAGCCTCCGGGACACGCTTTGGGGCGAGCAGTACTTC
CDR3 protein: CASSLRDTLWGEQYF
J gene: TRBJ2-7
CDR3 length: 15
clone size: once
V gene: TRBV5-6
D gene: -

CDR3 DNA: TGTGCCAGTGCCGGAATCCACCGACAGGGCGCAGATACGCAGTATTTT
CDR3 protein: CASAGIHRQGADTQYF
J gene: TRBJ2-3
CDR3 length: 16
clone size: -
V gene: TRBV19
D gene: TRBD1

CDR3 DNA: TGTGCCACCAGCAGAGCGGGAAACACCATATATTTT
CDR3 protein: CATSRAGNTIYF
J gene: TRBJ1-3
CDR3 length: 12
clone size: once
V gene: TRBV15
D gene: -

CDR3 DNA: TGTGCCTGGAGTGTAACCGGGTCCGCCCCGGGCGAGCAGTACTTC
CDR3 protein: CAWSVTGSAPGEQYF
J gene: TRBJ2-7
CDR3 length: 15
clone size: few
V gene: TRBV30
D gene: -

CDR3 DNA: TGCGCCAGCAGCTTGGAACAGGGGCCAGATACGCAGTATTTT
CDR3 protein: CASSLEQGPDTQYF
J gene: TRBJ2-3
CDR3 length: 14
clone size: -
V gene: TRBV5-1
D gene: TRBD1

CDR3 DNA: TGTGCCAGCAGTGAATCGGGTAGCGGGCGGTTTAGGCAGTACTTC
CDR3 protein: CASSESGSGRFRQYF
J gene: TRBJ2-7
CDR3 length: 15
clone size: -
V gene: TRBV6-1
D gene: TRBD2